The rows below give T cell receptor beta chains drawn from one sample of a study of neurological immune-mediated disorders. TCRdb reprocessed the 5' RACE reads via MiXCR and lists one record per CDR3 protein. The data show approximately 15,000 distinct CDR3 sequences, about 20% seen once. Sequenced material: PBMCs. These receptor sequences come from a man between 45 and 60 years old in good health. Each CDR3 is given with its conserved first and last residue. The D gene is left open where the match is weak. The size entry is marked missing in some rows and otherwise reads once, few, many or a size class.

size: many
V: TRBV5-6
J: TRBJ2-1
D: NA
DNA: TGTGCCAGCAGCTTGGTGAGGTCCTACAATGAGCAGTTCTTC
CDR3: CASSLVRSYNEQFF

size: many
V: TRBV10-3
J: TRBJ2-3
D: NA
DNA: TGTGCCGTCGGGAGCACAGATACGCAGTATTTT
CDR3: CAVGSTDTQYF

size: few
V: TRBV20-1
J: TRBJ1-5
D: NA
DNA: TGCAGTGCTAGATACAGGGCCAATCAGCCCCAGCATTTT
CDR3: CSARYRANQPQHF

size: many
V: TRBV5-1
J: TRBJ2-7
D: TRBD2
DNA: TGCGCCAGCAGCGAGGGACTAGCGGGAGGGCACGAGCAGTACTTC
CDR3: CASSEGLAGGHEQYF

size: many
V: TRBV12-3/TRBV12-4
J: TRBJ1-2
D: NA
DNA: TGTGCCAGCAGCCCATATGGGTCGGGTAACTATGGCTACACCTTC
CDR3: CASSPYGSGNYGYTF

size: NA
V: TRBV6-6
J: TRBJ2-7
D: NA
DNA: TGTGCCAGCAAGGAGAGAACCTACGAGCAGTACTTC
CDR3: CASKERTYEQYF

size: many
V: TRBV20-1
J: TRBJ2-2
D: NA
DNA: TGCAGTGCTAGAGAACGGAGGGATAGCACCGGGGAGCTGTTTTTT
CDR3: CSARERRDSTGELFF

size: many
V: TRBV20-1
J: TRBJ2-1
D: NA
DNA: TGCAGTCCCGTGGAGGGGCTAACCCACAATGAGCAGTTCTTC
CDR3: CSPVEGLTHNEQFF

size: many
V: TRBV7-9
J: TRBJ2-1
D: NA
DNA: TGTGCCAGCACCTCCCCGGGGATAAGCTCCAATGAGCAGTTCTTC
CDR3: CASTSPGISSNEQFF

size: many
V: TRBV20-1
J: TRBJ2-1
D: NA
DNA: TGCAGTGCTCCCGACGGCCCCAATGAGCAGTTCTTC
CDR3: CSAPDGPNEQFF

size: many
V: TRBV28
J: TRBJ2-7
D: NA
DNA: TGTGCCAGCAGAGACTCCTACGAGCAGTACTTC
CDR3: CASRDSYEQYF

size: many
V: TRBV20-1
J: TRBJ2-7
D: NA
DNA: TGCAGTGCCGAAGTACCAATAAGGACAGCCTATGCCTACGAGCAGTACTTC
CDR3: CSAEVPIRTAYAYEQYF

size: medium-sized
V: TRBV7-8
J: TRBJ1-6
D: NA
DNA: TGTGCCAGCAGCTTAGGGAGGGAATGGACCTTAAATTCACCCCTCCACTTT
CDR3: CASSLGREWTLNSPLHF

size: few
V: TRBV16
J: TRBJ2-7
D: TRBD2
DNA: TGTGCCAGCAGAAATCTAGCGGGAGAGTTAAACGAGCAGTACTTC
CDR3: CASRNLAGELNEQYF

size: many
V: TRBV7-2
J: TRBJ2-1
D: TRBD2
DNA: TGTGCCAGCAGCTCAATACTAGCGGGAATGTTCAATGAGCAGTTCTTC
CDR3: CASSSILAGMFNEQFF

size: many
V: TRBV20-1
J: TRBJ2-7
D: TRBD1
DNA: TGCAGTGCTAGAGATCCTGGGACAGCCGGTGACGAGCAGTACTTC
CDR3: CSARDPGTAGDEQYF

size: medium-sized
V: TRBV29-1
J: TRBJ2-7
D: NA
DNA: TGCAGCGTTATCCGGGACCAAGACTACGAGCAGTACTTC
CDR3: CSVIRDQDYEQYF

size: NA
V: TRBV20-1
J: TRBJ2-3
D: TRBD1
DNA: TGCAGCTCCCCGACAGGGAACACAGATACGCAGTATTTT
CDR3: CSSPTGNTDTQYF

size: NA
V: TRBV6-6
J: TRBJ2-1
D: TRBD2
DNA: TGTGCCAGCAGTTACTCCGGGACTAGCGGATACAATGAGCAGTTCTTC
CDR3: CASSYSGTSGYNEQFF

size: once
V: TRBV27
J: TRBJ2-1
D: TRBD2
DNA: TGTGCCAGCAGTTTGGAACTAGCGGAGTGGGATGAGCAGTTCTTC
CDR3: CASSLELAEWDEQFF

size: many
V: TRBV6-5
J: TRBJ2-1
D: TRBD2
DNA: TGTGCCAGCAGTTACGGGACTAGCGGGAAGAATGAGCAGTTCTTC
CDR3: CASSYGTSGKNEQFF

size: many
V: TRBV5-1
J: TRBJ2-3
D: NA
DNA: TGCGCCAGCAGCTTCGAGCCCACGAGCACAGATACGCAGTATTTT
CDR3: CASSFEPTSTDTQYF

size: many
V: TRBV7-2
J: TRBJ2-1
D: NA
DNA: TGTGCCAGCAGCTCCCTAGGTTCTTACAATGAGCAGTTCTTC
CDR3: CASSSLGSYNEQFF

size: NA
V: TRBV21-1
J: TRBJ1-5
D: NA
DNA: TGTGCCAGTCCTGGACATGTTAGCAATCAGCCCCAGCATTTT
CDR3: CASPGHVSNQPQHF

size: many
V: TRBV7-8
J: TRBJ2-5
D: NA
DNA: TGTGCCAACAGCTTAGTCCCGGGGGCGCGGCAAGAGACCCAGTACTTC
CDR3: CANSLVPGARQETQYF

size: many
V: TRBV28
J: TRBJ1-4
D: TRBD1
DNA: TGTGCCAGCAGCCTCCCGGGACAGGGGGCGGAAAAACTGTTTTTT
CDR3: CASSLPGQGAEKLFF

size: many
V: TRBV20-1
J: TRBJ1-2
D: NA
DNA: TGCAGTGCTAGGGCGGGGTCGGGAGGCTACACCTTC
CDR3: CSARAGSGGYTF

size: medium-sized
V: TRBV7-9
J: TRBJ1-6
D: TRBD1
DNA: TGTGCCAGCAGCTTTTATCGGGACAGGGATAATTCACCCCTCCACTTT
CDR3: CASSFYRDRDNSPLHF

size: many
V: TRBV7-9
J: TRBJ2-3
D: NA
DNA: TGTGCCAGCAGCTCAGGAAAGAACACGGGGGGCACAGATACGCAGTATTTT
CDR3: CASSSGKNTGGTDTQYF

size: NA
V: TRBV10-3
J: TRBJ2-5
D: TRBD1
DNA: TGTGCCATCAGTGAAAGGGACAGAGAAGAGACCCAGTACTTC
CDR3: CAISERDREETQYF

size: medium-sized
V: TRBV10-3
J: TRBJ2-6
D: NA
DNA: TGTGCCACCTCCCCGGGGGCGGGAACGCCATCTGGGGCCAACGTCCTGACTTTC
CDR3: CATSPGAGTPSGANVLTF

size: many
V: TRBV5-1
J: TRBJ2-7
D: NA
DNA: TGCGCCAGCAGCTTGGCCACTAGGTTCCCCTACGAGCAGTACTTC
CDR3: CASSLATRFPYEQYF

size: many
V: TRBV5-5
J: TRBJ2-1
D: NA
DNA: TGTGCCAGCAGCCTCCCTAAGAGCGACAATGAGCAGTTCTTC
CDR3: CASSLPKSDNEQFF

size: NA
V: TRBV5-6
J: TRBJ1-6
D: TRBD1
DNA: TGTGCCAGCAGTACAGGGGGAAATTCACCCCTCCACTTT
CDR3: CASSTGGNSPLHF

size: many
V: TRBV7-9
J: TRBJ2-3
D: NA
DNA: TGTGCCAGCAGCTCTAACGGAGTCAGCACAGATACGCAGTATTTT
CDR3: CASSSNGVSTDTQYF

size: many
V: TRBV11-2
J: TRBJ2-1
D: NA
DNA: TGTGCCAGCAGCTTAGGACGGGACACCTCGTACAATGAGCAGTTCTTC
CDR3: CASSLGRDTSYNEQFF

size: many
V: TRBV4-1
J: TRBJ2-1
D: TRBD1
DNA: TGCGCCAGCAGCCAAGGGTTTGAGGACAGGGGGAAGAATGAGCAGTTCTTC
CDR3: CASSQGFEDRGKNEQFF

size: many
V: TRBV15
J: TRBJ2-7
D: TRBD2
DNA: TGTGCCACCAGCAGAGATTTAGCGGGAGTCGAGCAGTACTTC
CDR3: CATSRDLAGVEQYF

size: many
V: TRBV28
J: TRBJ2-2
D: TRBD1
DNA: TGTGCCAGCACTAAGGACAGGGGTTTAGACACCGGGGAGCTGTTTTTT
CDR3: CASTKDRGLDTGELFF

size: NA
V: TRBV11-2
J: TRBJ2-7
D: NA
DNA: TGTGCCAGCACGGTGGGTTACGAGCAGTACTTC
CDR3: CASTVGYEQYF

size: many
V: TRBV20-1
J: TRBJ2-5
D: TRBD1
DNA: TGCAGTGCTAGGGGCTGGACAGGCAATCAAGAGACCCAGTACTTC
CDR3: CSARGWTGNQETQYF

size: many
V: TRBV20-1
J: TRBJ1-5
D: NA
DNA: TGCAGTTCCTTGGGACATAGCAATCAGCCCCAGCATTTT
CDR3: CSSLGHSNQPQHF

size: few
V: TRBV5-1
J: TRBJ2-7
D: TRBD1
DNA: TGCGCCAGCAGCTTGCCCGACAGGGGCGAGCAGTACTTC
CDR3: CASSLPDRGEQYF

size: NA
V: TRBV4-1
J: TRBJ2-3
D: TRBD2
DNA: TGCGCCAGCCGCCCCCACGCGGGAGTGCCAGATACGCAGTATTTT
CDR3: CASRPHAGVPDTQYF

size: NA
V: TRBV12-3/TRBV12-4
J: TRBJ2-7
D: TRBD1
DNA: TGTGCCAGCAGTTTTCGCTGGGGACAGATCCCTCCCTACGAGCAGTACTTC
CDR3: CASSFRWGQIPPYEQYF

size: medium-sized
V: TRBV10-3
J: TRBJ1-1
D: TRBD1
DNA: TGTGCCATCAGTGAGACCCTAGGCAGGGGGGGGACTGAAGCTTTCTTT
CDR3: CAISETLGRGGTEAFF

size: NA
V: TRBV29-1
J: TRBJ2-7
D: NA
DNA: TGCAGCGTTCAACTAGCCTACGAGCAGTACTTC
CDR3: CSVQLAYEQYF

size: NA
V: TRBV6-6
J: TRBJ2-2
D: NA
DNA: TGTGCCAGCAAACTCCCCACCGGGGAGCTGTTTTTT
CDR3: CASKLPTGELFF

size: medium-sized
V: TRBV20-1
J: TRBJ2-1
D: NA
DNA: TGCAGAGCGACGGGGTCCTACAATGAGCAGTTCTTC
CDR3: CRATGSYNEQFF

size: NA
V: TRBV6-2/TRBV6-3
J: TRBJ2-7
D: NA
DNA: TGTGCCAGCCGCGGGCCTCCGGGCTACGAGCAGTACTTC
CDR3: CASRGPPGYEQYF

size: few
V: TRBV7-9
J: TRBJ2-7
D: TRBD2
DNA: TGTGCCAGCAGCCCTCAGCGGGAGGGCTCCTACGAGCAGTACTTC
CDR3: CASSPQREGSYEQYF

size: many
V: TRBV20-1
J: TRBJ2-6
D: NA
DNA: TGCAGTGCTAGAGCATCTGGGGCCAACGTCCTGACTTTC
CDR3: CSARASGANVLTF

size: few
V: TRBV5-5
J: TRBJ2-3
D: TRBD1
DNA: TGTGCCAGCAGCTTGAGCGGGACAGGGAGTGGCGGCTTCGGGTATTTT
CDR3: CASSLSGTGSGGFGYF

size: NA
V: TRBV4-1
J: TRBJ2-1
D: TRBD2
DNA: TGCGCCAGCAGCCAAGATCTAAGCGGGGTCGGATCCGAGCAGTTCTTC
CDR3: CASSQDLSGVGSEQFF

size: many
V: TRBV20-1
J: TRBJ2-4
D: NA
DNA: TGCAGTGCTGGACTCAAGGGACACATTCAGTACTTC
CDR3: CSAGLKGHIQYF

size: medium-sized
V: TRBV11-2
J: TRBJ2-1
D: TRBD1
DNA: TGTGCCAGCAGCTTAAGTTACGGGACAGGGAAAGGCAATGAGCAGTTCTTC
CDR3: CASSLSYGTGKGNEQFF

size: NA
V: TRBV4-3
J: TRBJ2-4
D: NA
DNA: TGCGCCAGCAGCCAAGAATTCCGACAGGGACCAAGGGGGGGCATTCAGTACTTC
CDR3: CASSQEFRQGPRGGIQYF

size: medium-sized
V: TRBV5-1
J: TRBJ2-7
D: NA
DNA: TGCGCCAGCAGCTACTTACTCGCCTACGAGCAGTACTTC
CDR3: CASSYLLAYEQYF

size: many
V: TRBV29-1
J: TRBJ1-4
D: TRBD1
DNA: TGCAGCGTTTATGGACAGGGGTCAACTAATGAAAAACTGTTTTTT
CDR3: CSVYGQGSTNEKLFF